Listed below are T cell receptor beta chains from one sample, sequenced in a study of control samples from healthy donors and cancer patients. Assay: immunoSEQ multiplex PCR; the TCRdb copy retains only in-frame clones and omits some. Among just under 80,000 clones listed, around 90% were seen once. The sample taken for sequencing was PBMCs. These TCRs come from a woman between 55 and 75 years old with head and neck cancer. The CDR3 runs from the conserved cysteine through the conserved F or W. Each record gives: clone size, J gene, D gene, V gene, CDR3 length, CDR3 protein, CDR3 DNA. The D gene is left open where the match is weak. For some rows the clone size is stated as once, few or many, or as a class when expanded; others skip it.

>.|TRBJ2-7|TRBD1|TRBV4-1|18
CASSQDSIAGQGTYEQYF
TGCGCCAGCAGCCAAGATTCGATCGCCGGACAGGGGACCTACGAGCAGTACTTC
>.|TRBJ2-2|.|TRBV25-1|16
CASSEYAAANTGELFF
TGTGCCAGCAGTGAATATGCGGCAGCGAACACCGGGGAGCTGTTTTTT
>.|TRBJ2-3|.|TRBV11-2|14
CASSLHPSTDTQYF
TGTGCCAGCAGCTTACATCCTAGCACAGATACGCAGTATTTT
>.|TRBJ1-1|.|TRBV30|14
CAWRDVTGNTEAFF
TGTGCCTGGAGGGACGTGACAGGGAACACTGAAGCTTTCTTT
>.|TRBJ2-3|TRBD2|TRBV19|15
CASRWTSGSEDTQYF
TGTGCCAGTAGATGGACTAGCGGGAGTGAAGATACGCAGTATTTT
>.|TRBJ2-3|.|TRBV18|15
CASSPPARSTDTQYF
TGTGCCAGCTCACCCCCAGCGAGGAGCACAGATACGCAGTATTTT
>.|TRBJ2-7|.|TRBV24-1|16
CATSDPKGQPPYEQYF
TGTGCCACCAGTGACCCTAAAGGACAGCCTCCCTACGAGCAGTACTTC
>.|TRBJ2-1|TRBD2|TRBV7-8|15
CASSSPGLGVNEQFF
TGTGCCAGCAGCTCTCCGGGACTAGGGGTAAACGAGCAGTTCTTC
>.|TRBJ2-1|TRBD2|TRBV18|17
CASSPRLAGETYNEQFF
TGTGCCAGCTCGCCGCGACTAGCGGGAGAGACCTACAATGAGCAGTTCTTC
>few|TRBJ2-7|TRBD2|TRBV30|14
CAWSQWEGTYEQYF
TGTGCCTGGAGTCAGTGGGAGGGAACCTACGAGCAGTACTTC
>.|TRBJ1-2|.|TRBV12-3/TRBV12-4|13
CASSPRANYGYTF
TGTGCCAGCAGTCCAAGAGCTAACTATGGCTACACCTTC
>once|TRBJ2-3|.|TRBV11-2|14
CASSLTGRTDTQYF
TGTGCCAGCAGCTTGACAGGGAGGACTGATACGCAGTATTTT
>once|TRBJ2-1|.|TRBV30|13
CAGGRENYNEQFF
TGTGCCGGAGGACGGGAAAATTACAATGAGCAGTTCTTC
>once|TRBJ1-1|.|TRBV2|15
CASSDTGLGRTEAFF
TGTGCCAGCAGTGATACAGGGTTGGGTCGCACTGAAGCTTTCTTT
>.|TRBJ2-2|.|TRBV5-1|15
CASSLFQLWGGELFF
TGCGCCAGCAGCTTGTTCCAGCTATGGGGCGGGGAGCTGTTTTTT
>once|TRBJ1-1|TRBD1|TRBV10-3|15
CAISESRQGETEAFF
TGTGCCATCAGTGAGTCGCGACAGGGGGAAACTGAAGCTTTCTTT
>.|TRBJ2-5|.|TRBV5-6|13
CASSKGLGETQYF
TGTGCCAGCAGCAAGGGGTTGGGGGAGACCCAGTACTTC
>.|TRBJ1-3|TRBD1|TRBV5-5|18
CASSSRTGDLLRGNTIYF
TGTGCCAGCAGCTCTCGGACAGGGGACTTACTAAGAGGAAACACCATATATTTT
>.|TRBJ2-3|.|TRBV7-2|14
CASSAGLSTDTQYF
TGTGCCAGCAGCGCGGGACTTAGCACAGATACGCAGTATTTT
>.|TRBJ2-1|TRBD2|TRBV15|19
CATSRGLPGGPIFYHEQFF
TGTGCCACCAGCAGAGGCCTACCGGGAGGGCCCATATTCTATCATGAGCAGTTCTTC
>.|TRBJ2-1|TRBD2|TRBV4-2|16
CASSLPAGGTYNEQFF
TGTGCCAGCAGCCTACCCGCGGGAGGAACCTACAATGAGCAGTTCTTC
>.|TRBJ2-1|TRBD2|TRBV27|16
CASSLFGLAGVGEQFF
TGTGCCAGCAGTTTATTCGGACTAGCGGGAGTGGGTGAGCAGTTCTTC
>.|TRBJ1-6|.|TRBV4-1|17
CASSQESSPSYNSPLHF
TGCGCCAGCAGCCAAGAGAGTTCACCCTCCTATAATTCACCCCTCCACTTT
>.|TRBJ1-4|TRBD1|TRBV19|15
CASSVRTGQNEKLFF
TGTGCCAGTAGTGTCCGGACAGGGCAGAATGAAAAACTGTTTTTT
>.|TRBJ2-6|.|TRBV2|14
CAIQWDSGANVLTF
TGTGCCATCCAGTGGGACTCCGGGGCCAACGTCCTGACTTTC
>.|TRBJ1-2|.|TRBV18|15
CASSPNAWGSDGYTF
TGTGCCAGCTCACCGAATGCCTGGGGGTCGGATGGCTACACCTTC
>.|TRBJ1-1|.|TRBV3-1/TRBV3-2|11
CASSRGREAFF
TGTGCCAGCAGTAGGGGCCGAGAAGCTTTCTTT